These 6 T cell receptor beta chains were sequenced from one sample in a study of blood T cells in healthy people across ages. A second PCR of 7 to 11 cycles used a sample-barcoded 5' primer and a J-beta primer mix. TCRdb redid the calling of the 5' RACE reads with MiXCR, one entry per CDR3 protein. The sample contains about 640,000 distinct CDR3 sequences, under 65% of which appear only once. The sample was blood. These receptors came from a man aged 60 to 69 in good health.

V is TRBV15 and J is TRBJ2-7; 7 bases fit TRBD1. Gene TRBJ2-5 matches the end of the DNA better, so the J call may be wrong. The germline V gene encodes CDR1 LNHNV and CDR2 YYDKDF (reference sequence). The length of the CDR3 is 16 residues. In nucleotides, the CDR3 is TGTGCCACCAGCAGACTCCCCCGACAGGGATCGGAGACCCAGTACTTC. It specifies CATSRLPRQGSETQYF.

In DNA, the CDR3 is TGTGCCAGCAGTTTCAGGGGCCGCCTAGACGATGAGCAGTTCTTC. It is translated as CASSFRGRLDDEQFF. The V gene is TRBV12-3 or TRBV12-4, the J gene TRBJ2-1; D might be TRBD1 (6 bases). The V end was cut by 3 bases, the J end by 8 bases, with 17 bases between. CDR3 length: 15 residues.

V is TRBV4-2 and J is TRBJ2-5; TRBD2 matches at 10 bases. V lost 4 bases to trimming and J lost 5 bases; unmatched junction nucleotides: 10. Germline loops: CDR1 LGHNA, CDR2 YNFKEQ. This CDR3 has 16 amino acids. The CDR3 here is CASSPQLAGRSETQYF. In DNA, the CDR3 is TGTGCCAGCAGCCCACAACTAGCGGGGAGGTCGGAGACCCAGTACTTC.

DNA for the CDR3: TGTGCCAGCAGCCAAGGGGCTAGCTCCATCCTGGAGACCCAGTACTTC. Its protein is CASSQGASSILETQYF. The chain has TRBV4-2 and TRBJ2-5; tentatively, D is TRBD2 (5 bases). The CDR3 extends over 16 amino acids. Looked up from germline, CDR1 is LGHNA and CDR2 is YNFKEQ. Trimming removed 1 base from V and 5 bases from J, with 17 bases in between.

The CDR3 reads CASSVAGYRGDTQYF. The CDR3 nucleotides are TGCGCCAGCAGCGTCGCAGGGTATCGAGGAGATACGCAGTATTTT. This rearrangement joins TRBV5-1 to TRBJ2-3; TRBD1 is a possible D gene (5 bases). The CDR3 is made up of 15 amino acids. Germline-derived CDR1 and CDR2 are SGHRS and YFSETQ. V lost 4 bases, J lost 5 bases, and 17 bases lay in between.

This clonotype was seen only a few times. The chain recombines TRBV4-1 with TRBJ2-5; D is ambiguous. This CDR3 contains 14 residues. Deletions cut 0 bases from V and 5 bases from J, with 10 bases between. Germline V gives CDR1 MGHRA, CDR2 YSYEKL. CDR3 sequence: CASSQDLFPETQYF. The DNA of the CDR3 is TGCGCCAGCAGCCAAGATCTATTTCCGGAGACCCAGTACTTC.